A selection of T cell receptor beta chains follows, all from one sample in a study of shared clonotypes between healthy human individuals. Assay: immunoSEQ multiplex PCR; the TCRdb copy retains only in-frame clones and omits some. Found here are 1.5 million to 2.5 million clones, just under 95% of them singletons; the top ten hold 0.95% to 1.5%. The source material was naive CD8+ T cells sorted from blood. The receptor source for this set is a man between 18 and 29 years old in good health. The conserved cysteine and the conserved F or W are not part of the CDR3 here. D genes are given only for firm matches. Only part of the rows carry a size: once, few, many, or a class if the clone is expanded.

- | TRBV29-1 | - | SVEGVNEQF
- | TRBV5-6 | - | ASSLVYSPGELF
once | TRBV25-1 | - | ASSGLPLGTEAF
- | TRBV11-1 | - | ASSHFTDSEQY
- | TRBV4-1 | - | ASSQDDSYSNQPQH
- | TRBV2 | - | ASSDSRVVVGQPQH
- | TRBV30 | TRBD1 | AWTGTGSEQY
- | TRBV6-5 | TRBD1 | ASSQWDSRTDTQY
- | TRBV9 | TRBD1 | ASSVVGTANEKLF
- | TRBV5-6 | - | ASSLVVAVYEQY
- | TRBV6-1 | - | ASSEAKQETQY
- | TRBV29-1 | TRBD1 | SVPAPGGSNSPLH
- | TRBV4-3 | TRBD2 | ASSQDPGGAIGDTQY
- | TRBV9 | TRBD2 | ASSVSGGGGETQY
- | TRBV7-9 | TRBD1 | ASSLSMGQWAYEQY
- | TRBV28 | TRBD1 | ASTEGTGGTEAF
once | TRBV29-1 | - | SVEEGVEETQY
- | TRBV11-2 | - | ASSLEGDSTDTQY
- | TRBV7-8 | TRBD1 | ASSITGGFSEAF
- | TRBV9 | TRBD1 | ASSGSGTDKYNEQF
- | TRBV27 | TRBD2 | ASSRGDNTGELF
- | TRBV7-3 | TRBD2 | ASSEAGASYNEQF
- | TRBV4-1 | - | ASSPPVGTEAF
- | TRBV6-1 | TRBD1 | ASSEAPNTGTGTYGYT
- | TRBV5-6 | - | ASSFQGSEQY
- | TRBV5-6 | - | ASSLGQDLDTQY
- | TRBV2 | - | ASSEWVGEDTKY
- | TRBV19 | TRBD1 | ASSTKRQGAGTEAF
- | TRBV4-3 | TRBD1 | ASSKGQPSYEQY
- | TRBV6-1 | - | ASSELPPDEQY
- | TRBV7-9 | TRBD1 | ASSFETGGEETQY
- | TRBV5-1 | TRBD1 | ASGPSGTGNYGYT
- | TRBV5-1 | TRBD1 | ASSPGQGFYEQY
- | TRBV7-8 | TRBD1 | ASSPTGFNQPQH
- | TRBV6-1 | - | ASSANEQY
few | TRBV19 | - | ASSDNRAQEAF
- | TRBV4-3 | - | ASSQELLGNTEAF
- | TRBV12-5 | TRBD1 | ASGLERGRTEAF
- | TRBV19 | - | ASSSLEIHEQY
- | TRBV4-1 | - | ASSQGTNTEAF
- | TRBV7-9 | TRBD1 | ASSPGQPNYGYT
- | TRBV11-2 | TRBD2 | ASSYKSGGYEQY
- | TRBV7-9 | TRBD2 | ASSLAILAGILPGQF
- | TRBV28 | TRBD2 | ASTPLAGAQGDTQY
once | TRBV10-1 | - | ASSESEHEQF
once | TRBV4-1 | TRBD1 | ASSPGGATNEKLF
- | TRBV7-8 | TRBD1 | ASRGTTGGLGNEQF
- | TRBV5-5 | - | ASTLGAALPYEQY
once | TRBV5-6 | TRBD1 | ASSLGTGVSTDTQY
- | TRBV4-2 | - | ASSQDPGESGNTIY
- | TRBV6-5 | - | ASSYSTGPGYGYT
- | TRBV5-5 | - | ASSWTDPYEQY
- | TRBV7-2 | TRBD1 | ASSVAGTGSGEQY
- | TRBV2 | - | ASSDGPPGEKLF
- | TRBV10-2 | - | ASSDRGKPQH